Listed below are T cell receptor beta chains from one sample, sequenced in a study of response to subunit inactivated influenza vaccine. TCRdb re-called the RT-PCR reads with MiXCR, one entry per CDR3 protein. The sample lists hundreds of thousands of distinct CDR3 sequences, approximately 12% occurring once. Sequenced material: PBMCs from blood, taken on the day of vaccination. The source is a man aged 45-60 years who received an inactivated influenza vaccine. Both conserved end residues are part of each CDR3. The D gene is left open where the match is weak. A row's size may be missing; if present it is once, few, many or a size class.

CDR3 DNA | CDR3 protein | D gene | V gene | clone size | J gene
TGTGCCAGCAGTTACCGGGGCCCTTCAATGGATACGCAGTATTTT | CASSYRGPSMDTQYF | NA | TRBV6-5 | NA | TRBJ2-3
TGCAGTGCTAGAGATCCAGGGGGTAACACCGGGGAGCTGTTTTTT | CSARDPGGNTGELFF | TRBD1 | TRBV20-1 | few | TRBJ2-2
TGTGCCAGCAGCTTAGTCCAGGGAGGCAATCAGCCCCAGCATTTT | CASSLVQGGNQPQHF | NA | TRBV7-9 | NA | TRBJ1-5
TGTGCCAGCAGTCTCACTACAGAGAACACTGAAGCTTTCTTT | CASSLTTENTEAFF | NA | TRBV28 | many | TRBJ1-1
TGTGCCAGCAGCTTAGCCGGGACAGGGGCTAAAAATGAGCAGTTCTTC | CASSLAGTGAKNEQFF | TRBD1 | TRBV7-6 | NA | TRBJ2-1
TGCAGTGCTAGAAGTCCGAAGGGTGGTGAGCAGTACTTC | CSARSPKGGEQYF | NA | TRBV20-1 | NA | TRBJ2-7
TGTGCCAGCAGCTTAGCGCACAGGGACGCCGGGGAGCTGTTTTTT | CASSLAHRDAGELFF | NA | TRBV7-9 | few | TRBJ2-2
TGCGCCAGCAGCCAAGATCAAAGGGGTTCACCCCTCCACTTT | CASSQDQRGSPLHF | NA | TRBV4-3 | few | TRBJ1-6
TGCGCCAGCAGCTTGGTCGGACCGGACACCGGGGAGCTGTTTTTT | CASSLVGPDTGELFF | NA | TRBV5-1 | few | TRBJ2-2
TGTGCCAGCAGCGAGGGACAGGGGTTCTATGGCTACACCTTC | CASSEGQGFYGYTF | TRBD1 | TRBV9 | few | TRBJ1-2
TGTGCCAGCAGTTTCTTTGGGTCTGAAGCTTTCTTT | CASSFFGSEAFF | NA | TRBV28 | few | TRBJ1-1
TGTGCCAGCAGCGCGACCGGGACTCCTACGACTAGGAACAATGAGCAGTTCTTC | CASSATGTPTTRNNEQFF | NA | TRBV5-5 | few | TRBJ2-1
TGTGCCAGCAGTAGAGACAAGGATGAGCAGTTCTTC | CASSRDKDEQFF | NA | TRBV12-3/TRBV12-4 | NA | TRBJ2-1
TGTGCCAGCAGTTTGGGTTTGGGTCAGCCCCAGCATTTT | CASSLGLGQPQHF | NA | TRBV12-3/TRBV12-4 | many | TRBJ1-5
TGTGCCAGCAGCCAAGTGGAACCCGGGACAGGCGCCTATGGCTACACCTTC | CASSQVEPGTGAYGYTF | TRBD1 | TRBV3-1 | NA | TRBJ1-2
TGCGCCAGCAGCTTGGATGGTGGGGCAGTCAATGAGCAGTTCTTC | CASSLDGGAVNEQFF | NA | TRBV5-1 | few | TRBJ2-1
TGTGCCAGCAGCGTACGGGGCGGGAGTGGCACCGGGGAGCTGTTTTTT | CASSVRGGSGTGELFF | TRBD2 | TRBV9 | few | TRBJ2-2
TGTGCCAGCAGCTTAGCTCTGTTTCCTGGTGAAAAACTGTTTTTT | CASSLALFPGEKLFF | NA | TRBV7-9 | NA | TRBJ1-4
TGTGCCAGCAGCCCTATATTAGCGGAGTTCTCCTACAATGAGCAGTTCTTC | CASSPILAEFSYNEQFF | NA | TRBV7-9 | NA | TRBJ2-1
TGCGCCAGCAGCTCTAATAGCGGGGGGGCAGCAGATACGCAGTATTTT | CASSSNSGGAADTQYF | TRBD2 | TRBV5-1 | NA | TRBJ2-3
TGCGCCAGCAGCTTGGACCCCCTACCGAGGGCGGGAGGGCAACCCTACGAGCAGTACTTC | CASSLDPLPRAGGQPYEQYF | TRBD2 | TRBV5-1 | few | TRBJ2-7
TGCGCCAGCAGCCACGATACCCGGACCGGGGACCGAGAAAAACTGTTTTTT | CASSHDTRTGDREKLFF | NA | TRBV4-3 | few | TRBJ1-4
TGTGCCAGCACCCAGGTTAGGACAGGGAATAATGAGCAGTTCTTC | CASTQVRTGNNEQFF | TRBD1 | TRBV2 | few | TRBJ2-1
TGTGCCAGCAGTTTATGGAAGAGCTCCACTAATGAAAAACTGTTTTTT | CASSLWKSSTNEKLFF | NA | TRBV28 | many | TRBJ1-4
TGTGCCAGCAGTTACTCGGCGGGGCTCACAGATACGCAGTATTTT | CASSYSAGLTDTQYF | NA | TRBV6-5 | few | TRBJ2-3
TGCGCCAGCAGCCAAGATCTGCGACTACAAGAGACCCAGTACTTC | CASSQDLRLQETQYF | NA | TRBV4-3 | few | TRBJ2-5
TGCGCCAGCAGCCAAGTGGCAGCTTCCTACGAGCAGTACTTC | CASSQVAASYEQYF | NA | TRBV4-3 | many | TRBJ2-7
TGTGCCAGCAGCTTGCGCCCTCCGGGACAGGGCATAAGCGAGCAGTACTTC | CASSLRPPGQGISEQYF | TRBD1 | TRBV5-5 | NA | TRBJ2-7
TGCGCCAGCAGCCAAGGTTACAGGGCCTTCGGAGAGACCCAGTACTTC | CASSQGYRAFGETQYF | NA | TRBV4-3 | NA | TRBJ2-5
TGTGCCAGCAGTTTAGTTTTTTCTAACACCGGGGAGCTGTTTTTT | CASSLVFSNTGELFF | NA | TRBV12-3/TRBV12-4 | many | TRBJ2-2
TGTGCCAGCAGTGCCCAGCCAGGGGCTCACACTGAAGCTTTCTTT | CASSAQPGAHTEAFF | NA | TRBV12-3/TRBV12-4 | NA | TRBJ1-1
TGTGCCAGCAGTGGCGAGTTGAGGAACACTGAAGCTTTCTTT | CASSGELRNTEAFF | NA | TRBV6-1 | many | TRBJ1-1
TGTGCCAGCAGTGATAGACTGGGACTAGCGGGTGACAATGAGCAGTTCTTC | CASSDRLGLAGDNEQFF | TRBD2 | TRBV27 | many | TRBJ2-1
TGTGCCAGCTCAGTTATAGCGGGGGCCATGACCTACGAGCAGTACTTC | CASSVIAGAMTYEQYF | TRBD2 | TRBV18 | few | TRBJ2-7
TGTGCCAGCAGTTTAGGGCAAGGGGGGGTAGTGTTTCAGCCCCAGCATTTT | CASSLGQGGVVFQPQHF | NA | TRBV27 | NA | TRBJ1-5
TGTGCCAGCAGCCCCCATAGTGCTAGCGGGAGTACAGATACGCAGTATTTT | CASSPHSASGSTDTQYF | TRBD2 | TRBV7-2 | few | TRBJ2-3
TGTGCCAGCAGCTTTGAGGGAGGGCGAGGCACAGATACGCAGTATTTT | CASSFEGGRGTDTQYF | TRBD2 | TRBV7-9 | many | TRBJ2-3
TGCAGCGTCAAAACAGGGGGATCCGGGGAGCTGTTTTTT | CSVKTGGSGELFF | TRBD1 | TRBV29-1 | few | TRBJ2-2
TGTGCCAGCAGTCCTAACACGGGGGGGCCGGCGGAGACCCAGTACTTC | CASSPNTGGPAETQYF | TRBD2 | TRBV6-7 | NA | TRBJ2-5
TGTGCCAGCAGCTACCCACTAGCGGGAGGGCCGGGTGAGACCCAGTACTTC | CASSYPLAGGPGETQYF | TRBD2 | TRBV11-2 | NA | TRBJ2-5
TGTGCCAGCAGTGCCTGGACTGATATGAACACTGAAGCTTTCTTT | CASSAWTDMNTEAFF | NA | TRBV28 | few | TRBJ1-1
TGCAGCGTTGAACCCAGGGGGCTACCCAATGAGCAGTTCTTC | CSVEPRGLPNEQFF | TRBD1 | TRBV29-1 | many | TRBJ2-1
TGCGCCAGCAGCCAAGATCTTGGGACACATTATGGCTACACCTTC | CASSQDLGTHYGYTF | NA | TRBV4-3 | many | TRBJ1-2
TGTGCTTCCCTGGGGGAGACCCAGTACTTC | CASLGETQYF | NA | TRBV7-9 | many | TRBJ2-5
TGTGCCAGCAGCCCCATGACAGGGAACGAGCAGTACTTC | CASSPMTGNEQYF | TRBD1 | TRBV12-3/TRBV12-4 | NA | TRBJ2-7
TGCGCCAGCAGCCCGAGGGCGGTGGGAAACTATGGCTACACCTTC | CASSPRAVGNYGYTF | NA | TRBV4-3 | many | TRBJ1-2
TGCAGCGTTGGAAGGGGGTATTACTACGAGCAGTACTTC | CSVGRGYYYEQYF | NA | TRBV29-1 | few | TRBJ2-7
TGTGCCAGCTCACGTCCCACAGGGAACGAGCAGTACTTC | CASSRPTGNEQYF | NA | TRBV18 | NA | TRBJ2-7
TGTGCCAGCGGACCGAGGCAGGGGGCCTCAGATACGCAGTATTTT | CASGPRQGASDTQYF | TRBD1 | TRBV27 | few | TRBJ2-3
TGCAGTGCTAGACAGGGAAAGGATCAAGCTTTCTTT | CSARQGKDQAFF | NA | TRBV20-1 | NA | TRBJ1-1
TGCGCCAGCAGCTCTGCCGCCCCAGGGGCGCGGGGTGAGCAGTACTTC | CASSSAAPGARGEQYF | NA | TRBV5-1 | NA | TRBJ2-7